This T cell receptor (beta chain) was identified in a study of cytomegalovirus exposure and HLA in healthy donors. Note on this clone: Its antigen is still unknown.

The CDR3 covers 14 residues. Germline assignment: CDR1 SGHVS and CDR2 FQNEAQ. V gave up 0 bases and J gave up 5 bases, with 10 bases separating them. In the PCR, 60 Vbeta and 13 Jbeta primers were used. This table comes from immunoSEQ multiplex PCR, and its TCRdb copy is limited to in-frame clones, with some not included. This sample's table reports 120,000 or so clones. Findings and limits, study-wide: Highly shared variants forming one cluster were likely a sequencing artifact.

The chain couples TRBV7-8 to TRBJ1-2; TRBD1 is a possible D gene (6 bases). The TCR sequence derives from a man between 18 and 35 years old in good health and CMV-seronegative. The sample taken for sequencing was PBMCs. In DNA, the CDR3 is TGTGCCAGCAGCTTAGCGGACAGAAATTATGGCTACACCTTC. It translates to CASSLADRNYGYTF.